A selection of T cell receptor beta chains follows, all from one sample in a study of CD8 T cells in Susac syndrome. TCRdb ran MiXCR on the immunoSEQ multiplex PCR reads and lists one entry per CDR3 protein. The sample carries about 400,000 distinct CDR3 sequences, approximately 85% recorded once. Sequencing used CD8+ T cells from PBMCs. The receptors shown here come from a human donor with multiple sclerosis. CDR3s include the opening cysteine and the closing phenylalanine or tryptophan. A D gene is named only where the DNA matches it firmly. The listing skips clone size in some rows; elsewhere it reads once, few, many or a size class.

TRBV4-1	TRBJ2-2	NA	NA	TGCGCCAGCAGACCTGACAGGAACACCGGGGAGCTGTTTTTT	CASRPDRNTGELFF
TRBV27	TRBJ2-1	NA	TRBD1	TGTGCCAGCAGTTTTGGACAGGGGAATGAGCAGTTCTTC	CASSFGQGNEQFF
TRBV3-1	TRBJ2-1	once	TRBD2	TGTGCCAGCAGCCAAATAGGGACTAGCGAGTCCTACAATGAGCAGTTCTTC	CASSQIGTSESYNEQFF
TRBV28	TRBJ1-5	NA	NA	TGTGCCAGCAGTTTATCCCTAGACAGGAGCCAGCCCCAGCATTTT	CASSLSLDRSQPQHF
TRBV5-8	TRBJ1-1	NA	TRBD1	TGTGCCAGCAGCTTGGTTTTTCTAAGGACAGGGAACACTGAAGCTTTCTTT	CASSLVFLRTGNTEAFF
TRBV4-1	TRBJ1-5	NA	NA	TGCGCCAGCAGCCATGCCCTGGATCAGCCCCAGCATTTT	CASSHALDQPQHF
TRBV13	TRBJ2-2	NA	NA	TGTGCCAGCAGCTTAGGGGGCACCTTAGGAGGGACCGGGGAGCTGTTTTTT	CASSLGGTLGGTGELFF
TRBV4-1	TRBJ2-2	NA	NA	TGCGCCAGCAGCCAAGGGGTTTGGATAGAGAACACCGGGGAGCTGTTTTTT	CASSQGVWIENTGELFF
TRBV29-1	TRBJ2-1	NA	TRBD2	TGCAGCGTTGGGGGGGGACACAATGAGCAGTTCTTC	CSVGGGHNEQFF
TRBV29-1	TRBJ2-7	few	TRBD2	TGCAGCGTTGCGGGACTAGCGGGAACCTACGAGCAGTACTTC	CSVAGLAGTYEQYF
TRBV28	TRBJ1-1	NA	NA	TGTGCCAGCAGTTTAGTCGGGGGGCAGTTTTGGACTGAAGCTTTCTTT	CASSLVGGQFWTEAFF
TRBV10-3	TRBJ1-6	NA	TRBD1	TGTGCCATCAGTGAGTCTCGGGGACAGTTTAATTCACCCCTCCACTTT	CAISESRGQFNSPLHF
TRBV29-1	TRBJ2-7	few	NA	TGCAGCGCCAGCGGACTCCTAGAATACGAGCAGTACTTC	CSASGLLEYEQYF
TRBV11-2	TRBJ1-5	NA	NA	TGTGCCAGCAGCTTAGATCCGTCCCATGGTCAGCCCCAGCATTTT	CASSLDPSHGQPQHF
TRBV9	TRBJ2-2	NA	NA	TGTGCCAGCAGCGTCTCAGTCACCGGGGAGCTGTTTTTT	CASSVSVTGELFF
TRBV6-1	TRBJ1-2	NA	NA	TGTGCCAGCAGTGAAGCGGGAGGTGGCTACACCTTC	CASSEAGGGYTF
TRBV6-5	TRBJ1-6	NA	NA	TGTGCCAGCATTCTCCTGGGACTTCTTCTCGGAGAGGATTCACCCCTCCACTTT	CASILLGLLLGEDSPLHF
TRBV15	TRBJ2-5	NA	NA	TGTGCCACCAGCAGGGACCAAGAGACCCAGTACTTC	CATSRDQETQYF
TRBV5-4	TRBJ2-7	few	TRBD2	TGTGCCAGCAGCTGGGGACTAGGCGAGCAGTACTTC	CASSWGLGEQYF
TRBV4-1	TRBJ2-5	NA	NA	TGCGCCAGCAGCCAGGGGGGCGGCCAAGAGACCCAGTACTTC	CASSQGGGQETQYF
TRBV3-1	TRBJ2-1	NA	TRBD1	TGTGCCAGCAGCCAAGTCGGGACAGGGTTGAACAATGAGCAGTTCTTC	CASSQVGTGLNNEQFF
TRBV7-8	TRBJ1-1	NA	NA	TGTGCCAGCAGCTCTACAGGTGTAGCTTTCTTT	CASSSTGVAFF
TRBV11-2	TRBJ2-1	NA	TRBD2	TGTGCCAGCAGCTTGGAGGGGAATAGCGGGGGCCGCTACAATGAGCAGTTCTTC	CASSLEGNSGGRYNEQFF
TRBV2	TRBJ2-7	NA	NA	TGTGCCAGCAGTGGAGGGGCGGGCGAGCAGTACTTC	CASSGGAGEQYF
TRBV19	TRBJ1-2	NA	NA	TGTGCCAGTAGTATACGGACGGATAACTATGGCTACACCTTC	CASSIRTDNYGYTF
TRBV20-1	TRBJ2-5	NA	NA	TGCAGTGCTAGAGAGGCCCGCAGCAGTGGGGAGACCCAGTACTTC	CSAREARSSGETQYF
TRBV12-3/TRBV12-4	TRBJ2-1	NA	TRBD2	TGTGCCAGCAGTGACCTGACTAGCGGGATATTTTCGGATGAGCAGTTCTTC	CASSDLTSGIFSDEQFF
TRBV5-1	TRBJ1-1	NA	NA	TGCGCCCCAGGTTGGACAGTTAACACTGAAGCTTTCTTT	CAPGWTVNTEAFF
TRBV30	TRBJ2-3	NA	NA	TGTGCCTGGGCTAACAAATTGGGAAGCACAGATACGCAGTATTTT	CAWANKLGSTDTQYF
TRBV29-1	TRBJ1-1	NA	NA	TGCAGCGTTGAAGATTTCGGGTTGGAAGCTTTCTTT	CSVEDFGLEAFF
TRBV10-3	TRBJ2-1	NA	NA	TGTGCCATCAGTGAAAAAATACAACCGGGACTGCTGTACAATGAGCAGTTCTTC	CAISEKIQPGLLYNEQFF
TRBV5-6	TRBJ2-2	NA	NA	TGTGCCAGCAGTTGGGCGCAAATGAACACCGGGGAGCTGTTTTTT	CASSWAQMNTGELFF
TRBV10-2	TRBJ1-1	NA	NA	TGCGCCACCGGACCGTCACGGGCTTTCTTT	CATGPSRAFF
TRBV2	TRBJ1-1	NA	NA	TGTGCCAGGACCGGGACACCGAACACTGAAGCTTTCTTT	CARTGTPNTEAFF
TRBV19	TRBJ2-1	NA	TRBD2	TGTGCCACCCTCCCCTCTAGCGGGAGGCCCTCTTCCCTCAATGAGCAGTTCTTC	CATLPSSGRPSSLNEQFF
TRBV25-1	TRBJ2-2	NA	NA	TGTGCCAGCAGTGTTAACGCGAGGTCGGGGGAGCTGTTTTTT	CASSVNARSGELFF
TRBV2	TRBJ1-5	NA	NA	TGTGCCTCTGGTGAGGGCAGCTATAGCAATCAGCCCCAGCATTTT	CASGEGSYSNQPQHF
TRBV2	TRBJ2-1	NA	TRBD1	TGTGCCAGCACCGCCGGGACAGGGCCATACAATGAGCAGTTCTTC	CASTAGTGPYNEQFF
TRBV7-3	TRBJ1-1	NA	NA	TGTGCCAGCGGAAGGACAAGCACTGAAGCTTTCTTT	CASGRTSTEAFF
TRBV6-1	TRBJ2-7	NA	TRBD1	TGTGCCAGCAGTGAGAGCAGGGGGCTTATCGGCGAGCAGTACTTC	CASSESRGLIGEQYF
TRBV19	TRBJ2-3	few	TRBD2	TGTGCCAGTAGTATTAACGGCGGGGGGTATACAGATACGCAGTATTTT	CASSINGGGYTDTQYF
TRBV12-3/TRBV12-4	TRBJ1-1	NA	NA	TGTGCCAGCAGTTTCGGGGACCGAACTGAAGCTTTCTTT	CASSFGDRTEAFF
TRBV4-1	TRBJ2-1	NA	TRBD1	TGCGCCAGCACCTCACCGGGACAGGGGATTTATGAGCAGTTCTTC	CASTSPGQGIYEQFF
TRBV24-1	TRBJ2-1	NA	NA	TGTGCCACCAGTGACCCCCAATTAGACAAGGGGCAGTTCTTC	CATSDPQLDKGQFF
TRBV5-1	TRBJ2-7	few	NA	TGCGCCAGTACTAACGATCCCTACGAGCAGTACTTC	CASTNDPYEQYF